The rows below give T cell receptor beta chains drawn from one sample of a study of graft-versus-host responses after intestinal transplantation. The protocol was immunoSEQ multiplex PCR, while the TCRdb copy is restricted to in-frame clones and leaves out a portion. This sample has around 71,000 clones; over 85% occur once, and the top ten carry roughly 0.53%. Antigen specificity for these receptors is unknown. The sequencing used unstimulated CD8+ T cells sorted from spleen or lymph node cells, collected before intestinal transplant. These receptors were obtained from a human donor who received an intestinal transplant. The CDR3 runs from the conserved cysteine through the conserved F or W. A D gene is named only where the DNA matches it firmly. Rows give clone size only sometimes, using once, few, many, or a class for an expanded clone.

. | TRBJ1-2 | TRBD1 | TRBV28 | TGTGCCAGCAGTTTATTCGGGGACAGCAGCTACTATGGCTACACCTTC | CASSLFGDSSYYGYTF
once | TRBJ2-7 | . | TRBV14 | TGTGCCAGCAGCCAAGCTCTAAATCAGGGTTCCTACGAGCAGTACTTC | CASSQALNQGSYEQYF
. | TRBJ1-1 | TRBD1 | TRBV13 | TGTGCCAGCAGCTTGTCTTCGGACAGGCCAGAAGCTTTCTTT | CASSLSSDRPEAFF
. | TRBJ2-2 | TRBD2 | TRBV7-6 | TGTGCCAGCAGCCAGACTAGCGGGAGTCCTTACGCGAACACCGGGGAGCTGTTTTTT | CASSQTSGSPYANTGELFF
. | TRBJ2-7 | TRBD1 | TRBV28 | TGTGCCAGCAGTGAAACACAGGGGATCAACTCCTACGAGCAGTACTTC | CASSETQGINSYEQYF
. | TRBJ1-1 | . | TRBV27 | TGTGCCAGCAGTCCAAAGACAGCGAACACTGAAGCTTTCTTT | CASSPKTANTEAFF
. | TRBJ2-7 | . | TRBV4-1 | TGCGCCAGCAGCTACCTCCGGGACGGGGGATCCTACGAGCAGTACTTC | CASSYLRDGGSYEQYF
. | TRBJ2-5 | TRBD2 | TRBV5-1 | TGCGCCAGCAGCTTGGTTAGGACTAGTCCCCAAGAGACCCAGTACTTC | CASSLVRTSPQETQYF
. | TRBJ1-3 | . | TRBV4-2 | TGTGCCAGCAGCCACTTCGACATCTCTGGAAACACCATATATTTT | CASSHFDISGNTIYF
. | TRBJ2-1 | TRBD1 | TRBV5-6 | TGTGCCAGCAGCTTGGCGACAGGGGTCAATGAGCAGTTCTTC | CASSLATGVNEQFF
. | TRBJ1-2 | . | TRBV6-5 | TGTGCCAGCAGTTACTCGATTGTGGCTTCTAACTATGGCTACACCTTC | CASSYSIVASNYGYTF
. | TRBJ2-4 | . | TRBV21-1 | TGTGCCAGCAGCCCCCGGGAGGCAGCTGTAGCCAAAAACATTCAGTACTTC | CASSPREAAVAKNIQYF
. | TRBJ2-5 | . | TRBV5-6 | TGTGCCAGCAGCTTGAAGGGGGGGGAGACCCAGTACTTC | CASSLKGGETQYF
. | TRBJ2-7 | . | TRBV2 | TGTGCCAGCAGTATGTGGGCCTTCAAGCGCTACGAGCAGTACTTC | CASSMWAFKRYEQYF
. | TRBJ2-7 | TRBD2 | TRBV19 | TGTGCCAGTAGAGAGGGAGGGCGTTACGAGCAGTACTTC | CASREGGRYEQYF
. | TRBJ2-2 | . | TRBV18 | TGTGCCAGCTCACCACCGGGATCAAGCGCCGACACCGGGGAGCTGTTTTTT | CASSPPGSSADTGELFF
. | TRBJ1-5 | . | TRBV15 | TGTGCCACCAGCAGAGATGCAGGCAATCAGCCCCAGCATTTT | CATSRDAGNQPQHF
. | TRBJ1-1 | . | TRBV4-1 | TGCGCCAGCACCCACAGGGATTGGGACACTGAAGCTTTCTTT | CASTHRDWDTEAFF
. | TRBJ2-1 | . | TRBV5-1 | TGCGCCAGCAGCTTTACAGACTACAATGAGCAGTTCTTC | CASSFTDYNEQFF
. | TRBJ1-5 | . | TRBV19 | TGTGCCAGTAGTATGGTCGACGCGGCCAATCAGCCCCAGCATTTT | CASSMVDAANQPQHF
. | TRBJ1-5 | TRBD1 | TRBV10-1 | TGCGCCAGCAGCCGGGACAGGGAAGGAAATCAGCCCCAGCATTTT | CASSRDREGNQPQHF
. | TRBJ2-1 | TRBD2 | TRBV9 | TGTGCCAGCAGCGTAGAAGCGGGAGGAATCTACAATGAGCAGTTCTTC | CASSVEAGGIYNEQFF
. | TRBJ2-1 | TRBD2 | TRBV4-1 | TGCGCCAGCAGCATGGGACTAGCAGGGTACAATGAGCAGTTCTTC | CASSMGLAGYNEQFF
. | TRBJ1-5 | . | TRBV19 | TGTGCCAGTAGTCTCGGACGAGTAGAGTCCCAGCATTTT | CASSLGRVESQHF
. | TRBJ2-5 | . | TRBV10-3 | TGTGCCATCAGTGAGAGTTTAGGCCAAGAGACCCAGTACTTC | CAISESLGQETQYF
. | TRBJ2-1 | . | TRBV9 | TGTGCCAGCAGCGTAGACCAATTGATCGTGGCTACGAGCTCCTACAATGAGCAGTTCTTC | CASSVDQLIVATSSYNEQFF
. | TRBJ2-5 | . | TRBV9 | TGTGCCAGCAGCGTAACTAAGGGGGTTCGCACTTTTAAAGAGACCCAGTACTTC | CASSVTKGVRTFKETQYF
. | TRBJ2-1 | . | TRBV13 | TGTGCCAGCAGTATGGGGAGAAGCTCCTACAATGAGCAGTTCTTC | CASSMGRSSYNEQFF
. | TRBJ2-1 | . | TRBV1 | TGCACCAGCAGCCAGGGATGTAATGGACTAGCGGACAATGAGCAGTTCTTC | CTSSQGCNGLADNEQFF
. | TRBJ1-1 | . | TRBV9 | TGTGCCAGCAGCGCCCTCAGGGGTCTGGCTTCTGAAGCTTTCTTT | CASSALRGLASEAFF
. | TRBJ2-7 | . | TRBV6-5 | TGTGCCAGCACCCCGGGACCGCCCTCCTACGAGCAGTACTTC | CASTPGPPSYEQYF
. | TRBJ1-5 | . | TRBV19 | TGTGCCAGTAGTATAGATCCCTATAATCAGCCCCAGCATTTT | CASSIDPYNQPQHF
. | TRBJ2-1 | TRBD1 | TRBV19 | TGTGCCAGTAGCCTAACAGGGGACGAGCAGTTCTTC | CASSLTGDEQFF
. | TRBJ2-7 | . | TRBV5-6 | TGTGCCAGCAGCTTGGCCGGGTCAAGGCCAGACTACGAGCAGTACTTC | CASSLAGSRPDYEQYF
. | TRBJ2-5 | . | TRBV7-7 | TGTGCCAGCAGCTTAGCAACCCGAGAGACCCAGTACTTC | CASSLATRETQYF
. | TRBJ2-7 | . | TRBV21-1 | TGTGCCAGCAGCAAAGGGGTTGAGACCCCCTACGAGCAGTATTTC | CASSKGVETPYEQYF
. | TRBJ1-2 | . | TRBV19 | TGTGCCAGTAGTATAGAGGGGCCGCGAGTCTGGGGCGATGGCTACACCTTC | CASSIEGPRVWGDGYTF
. | TRBJ2-4 | TRBD2 | TRBV7-8 | TGTGCCAGCAGCTTTTGGACTAGCGGGAAGGCGCTTCAGTACTTC | CASSFWTSGKALQYF
. | TRBJ1-5 | . | TRBV19 | TGTGCCAGTAGTTATTTTACGGACGGCGTCCGCAATCAGCCCCAGCATTTT | CASSYFTDGVRNQPQHF
. | TRBJ2-1 | . | TRBV7-9 | TGTGCCAGCAGACCCCAACAAGACTACAATGAGCAGTTCTTC | CASRPQQDYNEQFF
. | TRBJ2-1 | . | TRBV6-4 | TGTGCCAGCTCGACTACCCCGGGAGCTTACAATGAGCAGTTCTTC | CASSTTPGAYNEQFF
. | TRBJ2-7 | TRBD2 | TRBV4-1 | TGCGCCAGCAGCCAAGACCTAGCGGGAGTCTCTTTCTCCTACGAGCAGTACTTC | CASSQDLAGVSFSYEQYF
. | TRBJ2-7 | TRBD1 | TRBV4-1 | TGCGCCAGCAGCCAAGATCCGGTGACAGGGTTGTCCTACGAGCAGTACTTC | CASSQDPVTGLSYEQYF
. | TRBJ1-5 | TRBD1 | TRBV27 | TGTGCCAGCAGTTTAACAGGGGCCTTAAATCAGCCCCAGCATTTT | CASSLTGALNQPQHF
. | TRBJ1-6 | TRBD1 | TRBV6-4 | TGTGCCAGCAGTGAAGGGACAGGGACGGGATCACCCCTCCACTTT | CASSEGTGTGSPLHF
. | TRBJ1-2 | TRBD1 | TRBV28 | TGTGCCAGCAGTCCCACAGGGGGCGGTAGCTATGGCTACACCTTC | CASSPTGGGSYGYTF
. | TRBJ1-1 | TRBD1 | TRBV5-5 | TGTGCCAGCAGGGGAAAGACAGGGTGGAGCACTGAAGCTTTCTTT | CASRGKTGWSTEAFF
once | TRBJ2-1 | . | TRBV19 | TGTGCCAGTAGTATTACCGGGAACTATGAGCAGTTCTTC | CASSITGNYEQFF
. | TRBJ1-2 | . | TRBV6-5 | TGTGCCAGCAGGAAGGACCAGGGGCCTATCACCTTC | CASRKDQGPITF
. | TRBJ2-1 | TRBD2 | TRBV13 | TGTGCCAGCAGCTTAAGTGGGACTAGCATTAATGAGCAGTTCTTC | CASSLSGTSINEQFF
. | TRBJ2-3 | TRBD1 | TRBV6-1 | TGTGCCAGCAGTGAATGGACAGGGGATAACGCAGATACGCAGTATTTT | CASSEWTGDNADTQYF
. | TRBJ2-1 | TRBD2 | TRBV27 | TGTGCCAGCGTCGGGCTAGCGGAACACAATGAGCAGTTCTTC | CASVGLAEHNEQFF
once | TRBJ2-1 | . | TRBV6-1 | TGTGCCAGCAGTGAAGCATTGCAACTAGCCGGCTACAATGAGCAGTTCTTC | CASSEALQLAGYNEQFF
. | TRBJ2-2 | TRBD2 | TRBV7-4 | TGTGCCAGCAGCTTAACGGGAGGCACCGGGGAGCTGTTTTTT | CASSLTGGTGELFF
. | TRBJ2-5 | TRBD2 | TRBV11-3 | TGTGCCAGCAGCTCCGGGAGCGGGGGGTCGTCGGAGACCCAGTACTTC | CASSSGSGGSSETQYF
. | TRBJ1-2 | . | TRBV29-1 | TGCAGCGTTGAACAGGGCCTAAACTATGGCTACACCTTC | CSVEQGLNYGYTF
. | TRBJ1-2 | . | TRBV7-2 | TGTGCCAGCAGCTTAATCTTTTCTGGACAGTTCAACTATGGCTACACCTTC | CASSLIFSGQFNYGYTF
. | TRBJ1-4 | . | TRBV30 | TGTGCCTGGAGCTCAGGACGGAATAATGAAAAACTGTTTTTT | CAWSSGRNNEKLFF
. | TRBJ2-5 | TRBD2 | TRBV14 | TGTGCCAGCAGCCAAGCGGGACTAATCCAAGAGACCCAGTACTTC | CASSQAGLIQETQYF